The rows below give T cell receptor beta chains drawn from one sample of a study of blood T cell repertoires in COVID-19. The assay was immunoSEQ multiplex PCR, and TCRdb's table has in-frame clones only and misses some. In the table there are about 73,000 clones, around 82% of which are singletons. Sequenced sample: peripheral blood. The source of these receptors is a human donor in a cohort sampled during active COVID-19. Each CDR3 is given with its conserved first and last residue. Fields, in order: J gene, D gene, V gene, clone size, CDR3 DNA, CDR3 protein. A D gene is named only where the DNA matches it firmly. The size of a clone is reported for some rows only, either as once, few or many, or as a class for expanded clones.

J gene: TRBJ2-1; D gene: TRBD2; V gene: TRBV3-1/TRBV3-2; clone size: -; CDR3 DNA: TGTGCCAGCAGCCCCCCGTGGACTAGCGGGGGGGCGTATGGTGAGCAGTTCTTC; CDR3 protein: CASSPPWTSGGAYGEQFF
J gene: TRBJ1-3; D gene: -; V gene: TRBV18; clone size: -; CDR3 DNA: TGTGCCAGCTCACCCCGACGGACAGCTTTCTCTGGAAACACCATATATTTT; CDR3 protein: CASSPRRTAFSGNTIYF
J gene: TRBJ1-1; D gene: -; V gene: TRBV5-1; clone size: -; CDR3 DNA: TGCGCCAGCAGATTCGTAGGAGGGTTTAACACTGAAGCTTTCTTT; CDR3 protein: CASRFVGGFNTEAFF
J gene: TRBJ1-4; D gene: -; V gene: TRBV6-5; clone size: -; CDR3 DNA: TGTGCCAGCAGTTACAGAACAGGGAGTGAAAAACTGTTTTTT; CDR3 protein: CASSYRTGSEKLFF
J gene: TRBJ1-2; D gene: TRBD1; V gene: TRBV27; clone size: few; CDR3 DNA: TGTGCCAGCAGACGGACAGGGGATTTTTTTAGCTATGGCTACACCTTC; CDR3 protein: CASRRTGDFFSYGYTF
J gene: TRBJ2-3; D gene: -; V gene: TRBV11-3; clone size: -; CDR3 DNA: TGTGCCAGCAGCTACCGAGGCGGGGGCCTTAGCACAGATACGCAGTATTTT; CDR3 protein: CASSYRGGGLSTDTQYF
J gene: TRBJ2-1; D gene: TRBD2; V gene: TRBV5-6; clone size: once; CDR3 DNA: TGTGCCAGCAGCACGGGACTAGCGGGGTATTATGAGCAGTTCTTC; CDR3 protein: CASSTGLAGYYEQFF
J gene: TRBJ2-3; D gene: TRBD1; V gene: TRBV24-1; clone size: -; CDR3 DNA: TGTGCCACCAGTGATACCCAGGGGGAAGATACGCAGTATTTT; CDR3 protein: CATSDTQGEDTQYF
J gene: TRBJ1-1; D gene: -; V gene: TRBV18; clone size: -; CDR3 DNA: TGTGCCAGCTCACCTCGGGTTACGGACACTGAAGCTTTCTTT; CDR3 protein: CASSPRVTDTEAFF
J gene: TRBJ2-5; D gene: TRBD2; V gene: TRBV7-2; clone size: -; CDR3 DNA: TGTGCCAGCAGCTTACCTAGCGGATCCCGAGGGACCCAGTACTTC; CDR3 protein: CASSLPSGSRGTQYF
J gene: TRBJ2-1; D gene: TRBD2; V gene: TRBV6-1; clone size: -; CDR3 DNA: TGTGCCAGCAGTGAACAGTCGGGGGGAGGAAATGAGCAGTTCTTC; CDR3 protein: CASSEQSGGGNEQFF
J gene: TRBJ2-3; D gene: -; V gene: TRBV6-5; clone size: -; CDR3 DNA: TGTGCCAGCAGTTACTCGATAATTAGTACGCAGTATTTT; CDR3 protein: CASSYSIISTQYF
J gene: TRBJ2-1; D gene: -; V gene: TRBV25-1; clone size: -; CDR3 DNA: TGTGCCAGCAGTGACGCTAGCAACAATGAGCAGTTCTTC; CDR3 protein: CASSDASNNEQFF
J gene: TRBJ2-5; D gene: -; V gene: TRBV6-9; clone size: -; CDR3 DNA: TGTGCCAGCAGTTACGTCAGGGCGGAGACCCAGTACTTC; CDR3 protein: CASSYVRAETQYF